The 7 T cell receptor beta chains listed next were all sequenced from one sample in a study of cytotoxic CD8 clonotypes in ibrutinib-treated CLL. Sequencing used immunoSEQ multiplex PCR; TCRdb keeps in-frame clones, though not all of them. The sample has roughly 250,000 clones, under 80% seen once. The sample was PBMCs, taken after 24 months of ibrutinib treatment. Source of these receptors: a human donor with chronic lymphocytic leukemia.

The genes are TRBV30 and TRBJ1-3; D uncertain. CDR3 length equals 12 residues. Germline V gives CDR1 GTSNPN, CDR2 SVGIG (reference sequence). Trimming cost V 4 bases and J 4 bases, with 8 bases left between them. As DNA, the CDR3 is TGTGCCTGGATCGCGGACGGAAACACCATATATTTT. Translating gives CAWIADGNTIYF.

The chain combines TRBV4-3 with TRBJ1-4; D remains ambiguous. The CDR3 runs 15 residues. Germline loops: CDR1 LGHNA, CDR2 YSLEER. Trimming shortened V by 1 base and J by 4 bases, and 10 bases separated the two germline ends. The CDR3 DNA sequence: TGCGCCAGCAGCCAAGGGCTACAGCTTAATGAAAAACTGTTTTTT. Protein: CASSQGLQLNEKLFF.

The V and J genes are TRBV6-5 and TRBJ2-1, with D maybe TRBD2 (6 bases). V gave up 7 bases and J gave up 0 bases, with 10 bases separating them. The V gene's germline CDR1 is MNHEY and CDR2 SVGAGI. This CDR3 comprises 14 residues. The CDR3 bases are TGTGCCAGCACCCCGGGAGTCTCCTACAATGAGCAGTTCTTC. This gives the protein CASTPGVSYNEQFF.

This clone occurred a few times. At one of its ends the junction is not consistent with the germline gene, which may arise from a read error. The chain combines TRBV4-2 with TRBJ2-7; 10 bases match TRBD1. Germline V CDR1 and CDR2: LGHNA, YNFKEQ. This CDR3 has 13 amino acids. Here the CDR3 DNA reads TGTGCCAGCAGCCCCCGGGAGGGACAGGGGCCTCAATTC. This encodes CASSPREGQGPQF.

The gene calls are TRBV5-1 and TRBJ2-2, with TRBD2 matching over 12 bases. J gave up 6 bases and V 3 bases, and 9 bases lay outside the gene matches. This CDR3 comprises 17 residues. Germline V gene lookup returns CDR1 SGHRS and CDR2 YFSETQ. This chain's CDR3 is CASSSRLAGDEAGELFF. The CDR3 DNA sequence: TGCGCCAGCAGCTCGAGACTAGCGGGAGATGAGGCCGGGGAGCTGTTTTTT.

This clone appeared once. This rearrangement joins TRBV27 to TRBJ2-2; 9 bases are a match to TRBD2. V gave up 5 bases and J gave up 4 bases; unmatched junction bases: 5. This CDR3 spans 15 amino acids. Germline V gene data show CDR1 as MNHEY and CDR2 as SMNVEV (reference sequence). The CDR3 loop is CASSPTTSGTGELFF. The CDR3 coding sequence is TGTGCCAGCAGTCCCACGACTAGCGGCACCGGGGAGCTGTTTTTT.

This clone has only a few counts. V and J are TRBV6-1 and TRBJ2-5, with 7 bases lining up with TRBD2. This CDR3 spans 19 amino acids. After removal of 4 bases from V and 0 bases from J, the junction contained 17 bases not matched to a gene. Looked up from germline, CDR1 is MNHNS and CDR2 is SASEGT. The chain's CDR3 is CASSATSYRLAAYQETQYF. The DNA of the CDR3 is TGTGCCAGCAGTGCTACCTCCTATCGACTAGCAGCGTACCAAGAGACCCAGTACTTC.